This TCR beta chain derives from a study of blood T cell repertoires in COVID-19. Study-level information: COVID-19 samples from acute and convalescent phases originated in the United States, Italy and Spain. T cells, B-cell-depleted T cells, or PBMCs supplied cDNA or gDNA.

During active infection, Seattle patients enrolled and were then monitored through disease. Authors' analysis steps: Amplified reference gene primers provided the basis for estimating nucleated cell counts. The assay was immunoSEQ multiplex PCR, and TCRdb's table has in-frame clones only and misses some. V and J calls plus clone size are reproduced from that table; the DNA served to infer D and trimming. Of fewer than 200,000 clones in the sample, 80% to 85% were seen once. This clone was detected only a few times. This CDR3 comprises 13 residues. V lost 5 bases to trimming and J lost 7 bases, with 13 bases between them. Germline CDR1 reads SGDLS; CDR2 reads YYNGEE.

This TCR came from a woman aged 65 to 85 with COVID-19, enrolled during active disease. What was sequenced was peripheral blood. This sequence joins TRBV9 and TRBJ2-1; TRBD2 might be the D (6 bases). The CDR3 reads CASRGGVLNEQFF. Here the CDR3 DNA reads TGTGCCAGCAGGGGGGGAGTATTGAATGAGCAGTTCTTC.